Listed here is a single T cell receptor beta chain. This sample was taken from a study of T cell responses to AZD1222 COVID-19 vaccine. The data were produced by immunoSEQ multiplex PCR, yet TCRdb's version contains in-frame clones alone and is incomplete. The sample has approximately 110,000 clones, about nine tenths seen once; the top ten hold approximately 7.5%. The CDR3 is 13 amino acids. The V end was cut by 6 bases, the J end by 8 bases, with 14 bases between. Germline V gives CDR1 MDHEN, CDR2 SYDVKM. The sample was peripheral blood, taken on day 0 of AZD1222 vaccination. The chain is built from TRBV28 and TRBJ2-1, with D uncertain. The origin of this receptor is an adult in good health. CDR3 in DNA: TGTGCCAGCAGCCCCGACCTTGGCTATGAGCAGTTCTTC. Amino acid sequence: CASSPDLGYEQFF.